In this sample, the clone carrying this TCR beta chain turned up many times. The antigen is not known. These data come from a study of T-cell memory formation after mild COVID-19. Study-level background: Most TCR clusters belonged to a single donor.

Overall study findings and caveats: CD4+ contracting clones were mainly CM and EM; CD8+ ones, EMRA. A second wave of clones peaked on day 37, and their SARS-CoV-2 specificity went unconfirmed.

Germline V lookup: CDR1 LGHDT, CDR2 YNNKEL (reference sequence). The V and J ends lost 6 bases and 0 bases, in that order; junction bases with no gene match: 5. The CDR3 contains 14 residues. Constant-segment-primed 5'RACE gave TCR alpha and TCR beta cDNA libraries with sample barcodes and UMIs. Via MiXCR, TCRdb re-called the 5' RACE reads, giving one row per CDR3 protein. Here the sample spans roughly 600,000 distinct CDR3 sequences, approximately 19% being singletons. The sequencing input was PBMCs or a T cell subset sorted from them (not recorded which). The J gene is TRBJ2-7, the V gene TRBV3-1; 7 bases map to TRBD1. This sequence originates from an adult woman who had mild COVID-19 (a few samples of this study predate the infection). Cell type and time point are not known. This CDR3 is CASSYRGSSYEQYF. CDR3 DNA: TGTGCCAGCAGTTACAGGGGAAGCTCCTACGAGCAGTACTTC.